These 13 T cell receptor beta chains share one sample of origin, sequenced in a study of shared clonotypes between healthy human individuals. Libraries were prepared by immunoSEQ multiplex PCR; TCRdb keeps only in-frame clonotypes and omits some of them. The sample holds about 2.1 million clones, 90% to 95% seen once. As defined, naive CD8 cells were CD45RO-negative and positively selected for CCR7, with terminally differentiated effector memory CD45RA+ cells excluded. The sample was naive CD8+ T cells from PBMCs. The receptor source for this set is a young man in good health. Some clones in this sample may be carry-over from other donors' samples.

This chain links TRBV28 with TRBJ2-2; the D is unclear. The germline V gene has CDR1 MDHEN and CDR2 SYDVKM. This CDR3 has 13 amino acids. The V gene lost 6 bases and the J gene lost 1 base, with 6 bases spanning the gap. The CDR3 DNA sequence: TGTGCCAGCAGATACCGGAACACCGGGGAGCTGTTTTTT. Its protein is CASRYRNTGELFF. The variable domain in full, with the rest retrieved from reference TRBV28 and TRBJ2-2, is DVKVTQSSRYLVKRTGEKVFLECVQDMDHENMFWYRQDPGLGLRLIYFSYDVKMKEKGDIPEGYSVSREKKERFSLILESASTNQTSMYLCASRYRNTGELFFGEGSRLTVL.

The chain combines TRBV11-2 with TRBJ2-1; TRBD1 is a possible D gene (5 bases). Germline V CDR1 and CDR2: SGHAT, FQNNGV. The V and J ends lost 3 bases and 7 bases respectively, with 19 bases between them. The CDR3 covers 16 residues. CDR3 nucleotides: TGTGCCAGCAGCTTCCGACAGAAACCCCTCTTTAATGAGCAGTTCTTC. This sequence encodes CASSFRQKPLFNEQFF.

The chain is built from TRBV7-9 and TRBJ2-5; 8 bases agree with TRBD2. The CDR3 is made up of 17 amino acids. J was trimmed by 0 bases and V by 7 bases; bases with no gene match: 13. Germline assignment: CDR1 SEHNR and CDR2 FQNEAQ (reference sequence). CDR3 sequence: CASTYLGASGYQETQYF. The CDR3, as DNA: TGTGCCAGCACCTACCTAGGGGCTAGCGGGTACCAAGAGACCCAGTACTTC. Variable domain in full (rest from reference TRBV7-9 and TRBJ2-5): DTGVSQNPRHKITKRGQNVTFRCDPISEHNRLYWYRQTLGQGPEFLTYFQNEAQLEKSRLLSDRFSAERPKGSFSTLEIQRTEQGDSAMYLCASTYLGASGYQETQYFGPGTRLLVL.

The chain joins TRBV2 to TRBJ2-3, with 11 positions matching TRBD2. This CDR3 comprises 16 residues. Germline V gives CDR1 SNHLY, CDR2 FYNNEI. With 6 bases clipped from V and 6 bases from J, the junction kept 11 bases outside the gene matches. Here the CDR3 DNA reads TGTGCCAGCAGCGTACCAACTAGCGGGAGTTTCGATACGCAGTATTTT. It encodes CASSVPTSGSFDTQYF.

The J gene is TRBJ1-5, the V gene TRBV28, with D uncertain. This CDR3 contains 14 residues. CDR1 and CDR2 from the germline V gene are MDHEN and SYDVKM. V lost 2 bases to trimming and J lost 5 bases, with 10 bases between them. CDR3: CASSLSQADQPQHF. In nucleotides, the CDR3 is TGTGCCAGCAGTTTAAGCCAGGCGGATCAGCCCCAGCATTTT.

This chain connects TRBV19 to TRBJ1-5; the D gene is possibly TRBD1 (5 bases). Germline V gene lookup returns CDR1 LNHDA and CDR2 SQIVND (reference sequence). The CDR3 loop spans 14 amino acids. V shed 1 base and J shed 4 bases, with 8 bases lying between them. This chain's CDR3 is CASSIVWGNQPQHF. CDR3 in DNA: TGTGCCAGTAGTATAGTGTGGGGGAATCAGCCCCAGCATTTT.

The chain couples TRBV4-1 to TRBJ1-3; no firm D call. Germline lookup yields CDR1 MGHRA and CDR2 YSYEKL. The CDR3 consists of 16 residues. Trimming removed 4 bases from V and 0 bases from J, with 13 bases in between. The CDR3 DNA sequence: TGCGCCAGCAGCCCTTGGACCGACTCCTCTGGAAACACCATATATTTT. This translates into CASSPWTDSSGNTIYF.

The chain recombines TRBV4-1 with TRBJ2-3; D gene uncertain. CDR1 is MGHRA, CDR2 YSYEKL, per germline. This CDR3 has 13 amino acids. Trimming pared 2 bases from V and 3 bases from J, leaving 6 bases between. The CDR3 DNA sequence: TGCGCCAGCAGCCAACCGTCGACAGATACGCAGTATTTT. Translation: CASSQPSTDTQYF.

The J gene is TRBJ2-2, the V gene TRBV21-1; the table assigns TRBD2, which was not confirmed against the DNA. TRBV21-1 is classified as a pseudogene. The CDR3 extends over 19 amino acids. The CDR3 loop is CASSHLTLTSGEVTGELFF. The CDR3 DNA follows: TGTGCCAGCAGCCACTTAACCTTGACTAGCGGGGAGGTCACCGGGGAGCTGTTTTTT.

The chain is built from TRBV7-6 and TRBJ2-1; TRBD2 agrees at 13 bases. The ends lost 4 bases at V and 6 bases at J; junction bases unmatched: 0. This CDR3 contains 14 residues. Germline loops: CDR1 SGHVS, CDR2 FNYEAQ. The CDR3 coding sequence is TGTGCCAGCAGCTGGACTAGCGGGAGCAATGAGCAGTTCTTC. Protein sequence: CASSWTSGSNEQFF.

The chain has TRBV28 and TRBJ2-2, with D hard to call. V lost 5 bases to trimming and J lost 6 bases, with 19 bases between them. The CDR3 sequence is 16 residues long. Germline CDR1 is MDHEN and CDR2 is SYDVKM. The chain's CDR3 is CASSPRSGLVAGELFF. The CDR3, as DNA: TGTGCCAGCAGTCCCCGTTCGGGCCTAGTCGCCGGGGAGCTGTTTTTT. Supplemented by reference TRBV28 and TRBJ2-2, the full variable domain reads DVKVTQSSRYLVKRTGEKVFLECVQDMDHENMFWYRQDPGLGLRLIYFSYDVKMKEKGDIPEGYSVSREKKERFSLILESASTNQTSMYLCASSPRSGLVAGELFFGEGSRLTVL.

The chain joins TRBV4-1 to TRBJ2-1; 8 bases map to TRBD2. Trimming took 1 base from V and 7 from J; bases not matched to a gene: 6. CDR1 and CDR2 from the germline V gene are MGHRA and YSYEKL. CDR3 length: 15 amino acids. CDR3 DNA sequence: TGCGCCAGCAGCCAAGGCCAGCGGGAGCTTAATGAGCAGTTCTTC. Protein: CASSQGQRELNEQFF.

The chain carries TRBV25-1 and TRBJ1-4, with D unclear. The CDR3 consists of 12 residues. Trimming removed 11 bases from V and 2 bases from J, with 9 bases in between. Germline assignment: CDR1 MGHDK and CDR2 SYGVNS. CDR3 amino acids: CAVRETNEKLFF. DNA of the CDR3: TGTGCCGTACGGGAGACTAATGAAAAACTGTTTTTT. The full variable domain, its missing parts supplied by reference TRBV25-1 and TRBJ1-4, is EADIYQTPRYLVIGTGKKITLECSQTMGHDKMYWYQQDPGMELHLIHYSYGVNSTEKGDLSSESTVSRIRTEHFPLTLESARPSHTSQYLCAVRETNEKLFFGSGTQLSVL.